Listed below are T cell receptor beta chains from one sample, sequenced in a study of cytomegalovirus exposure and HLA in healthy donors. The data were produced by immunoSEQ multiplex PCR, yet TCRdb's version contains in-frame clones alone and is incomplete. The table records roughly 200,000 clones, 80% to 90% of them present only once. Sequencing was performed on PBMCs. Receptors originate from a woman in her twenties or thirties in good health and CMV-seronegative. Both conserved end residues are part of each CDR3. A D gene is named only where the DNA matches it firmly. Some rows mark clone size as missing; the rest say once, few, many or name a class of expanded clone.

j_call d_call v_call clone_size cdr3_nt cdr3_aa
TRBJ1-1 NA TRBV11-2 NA TGTGCCAGCAGCGCCCCCAGGGTAGGCACTGAAGCTTTCTTT CASSAPRVGTEAFF
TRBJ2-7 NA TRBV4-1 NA TGCGCCAGCAGCCTGGCACAGCAAAGTACCTACGAGCAGTACTTC CASSLAQQSTYEQYF
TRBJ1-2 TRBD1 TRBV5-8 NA TGTGCCAGCAGCCCGCTACAGGGGGTTCATGGCTACACCTTC CASSPLQGVHGYTF
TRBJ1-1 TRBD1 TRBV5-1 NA TGCGCCAGCACTCGGGACAGGGCGAACACTGAAGCTTTCTTT CASTRDRANTEAFF
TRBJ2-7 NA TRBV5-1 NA TGCGCCAGCAGCTTGGGCCAGGGAATCGACGAGCAGTACTTC CASSLGQGIDEQYF
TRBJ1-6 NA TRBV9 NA TGTGCCAGCAGCGCGGAGGACAGCTCCTATAATTCACCCCTCCACTTT CASSAEDSSYNSPLHF
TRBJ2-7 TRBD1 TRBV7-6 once TGTGCCAGCAGCCCATTAAGACAGACAGGGGCTGGCTACGAGCAGTACTTC CASSPLRQTGAGYEQYF
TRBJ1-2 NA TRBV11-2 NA TGTGCCAGCAGCTCCCTTGGGACTTTTGGCTACACCTTC CASSSLGTFGYTF
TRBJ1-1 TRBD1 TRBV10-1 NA TGCGCCAGCAGTCGGACAGGGGTCACTGAAGCTTTCTTT CASSRTGVTEAFF
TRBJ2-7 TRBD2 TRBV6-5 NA TGTGCCAGCAGTTACTCGGCTAGCGGGAGGGTCTACGAGCAGTACTTC CASSYSASGRVYEQYF
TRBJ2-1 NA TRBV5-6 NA TGTGCCAGCAGCCCAGGGGTTGAGCAGTTCTTC CASSPGVEQFF
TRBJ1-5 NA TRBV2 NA TGTGCCAGCAGTGAACCGGGTTTTAGCAATCAGCCCCAGCATTTT CASSEPGFSNQPQHF
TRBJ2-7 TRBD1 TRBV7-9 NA TGTGCCAGCAGCTTGGGACAGGGGGCCTACGAGCAGTACTTC CASSLGQGAYEQYF
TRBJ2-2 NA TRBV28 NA TGTGCCAGCAGTTTATCGATCCAGGGTCCCGGGGAGCTGTTTTTT CASSLSIQGPGELFF
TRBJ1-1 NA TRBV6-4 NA TGTGCCAGCAGCGACAGGAGTAACACTGAAGCTTTCTTT CASSDRSNTEAFF
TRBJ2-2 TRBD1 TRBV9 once TGTGCCAGCAGCTTGTCCGGGACAGCGAACACCGGGGAGCTGTTTTTT CASSLSGTANTGELFF
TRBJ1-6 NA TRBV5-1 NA TGCGCCAGCAGCTTGCAGCGGACCGACTCCTATAATTCACCCCTCCACTTT CASSLQRTDSYNSPLHF
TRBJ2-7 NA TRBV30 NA TGTGCCTGGAGCAGGGAAGTGCAGTACTTC CAWSREVQYF
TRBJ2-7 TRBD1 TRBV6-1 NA TGTGCCAGCAGTGGTAGACTTTCCGGGACAGAGGGTCAATCCTACGAGCAGTACTTC CASSGRLSGTEGQSYEQYF
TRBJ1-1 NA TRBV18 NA TGTGCCAGCTCCTGGAGGGAGGAGGTCACTGAAGCTTTCTTT CASSWREEVTEAFF
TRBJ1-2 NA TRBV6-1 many TGTGCCAGCAGTGATCCAGACAGCAACCTCGGTGGCTACACCTTC CASSDPDSNLGGYTF
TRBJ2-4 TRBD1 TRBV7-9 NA TGTGCCAGCAGCTCGGGGACCGGGACAGGGGAGATGAACATTCAGTACTTC CASSSGTGTGEMNIQYF
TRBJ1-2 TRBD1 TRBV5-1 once TGCGCCAGCAGCGCGTCACAGGGGTCGTATGGCTACACCTTC CASSASQGSYGYTF